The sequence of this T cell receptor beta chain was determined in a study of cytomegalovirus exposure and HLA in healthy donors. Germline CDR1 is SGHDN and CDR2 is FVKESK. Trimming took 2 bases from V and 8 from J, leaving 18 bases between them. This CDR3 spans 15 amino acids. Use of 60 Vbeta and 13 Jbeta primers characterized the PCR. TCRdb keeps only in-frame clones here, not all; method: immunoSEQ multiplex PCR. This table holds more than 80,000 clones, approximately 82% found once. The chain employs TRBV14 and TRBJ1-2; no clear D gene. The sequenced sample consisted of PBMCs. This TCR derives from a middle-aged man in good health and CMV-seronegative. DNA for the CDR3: TGTGCCAGCAGCCAACTGCGGGGTCAGCTTACCGGCTACACCTTC. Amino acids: CASSQLRGQLTGYTF.